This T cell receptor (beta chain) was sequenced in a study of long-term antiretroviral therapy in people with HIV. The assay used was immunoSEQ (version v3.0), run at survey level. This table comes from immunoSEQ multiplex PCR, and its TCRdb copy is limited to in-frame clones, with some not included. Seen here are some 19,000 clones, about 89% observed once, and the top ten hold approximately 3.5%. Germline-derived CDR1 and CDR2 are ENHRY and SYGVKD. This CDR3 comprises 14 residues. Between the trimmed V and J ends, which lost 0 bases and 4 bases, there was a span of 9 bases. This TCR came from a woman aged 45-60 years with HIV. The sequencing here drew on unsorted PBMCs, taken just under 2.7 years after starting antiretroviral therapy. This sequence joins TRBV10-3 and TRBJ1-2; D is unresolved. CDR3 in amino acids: CAISESRSAYGYTF. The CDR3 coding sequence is TGTGCCATCAGTGAGTCTCGGAGCGCCTATGGCTACACCTTC.